This T cell receptor (beta chain) was identified in a study of cytomegalovirus exposure and HLA in healthy donors. Trimming left V 4 bases short and J 9 bases short, with 16 bases between. CDR3 length equals 14 residues. Germline assignment: CDR1 KGHSH and CDR2 LQKENI. The primer mix had 60 Vbeta and 13 Jbeta primers. Generated by immunoSEQ multiplex PCR, the TCRdb table keeps only in-frame clones and is missing some. The sample includes 60,000 to 75,000 clones. The receptor was isolated from a female donor in good health and CMV-seropositive. What was sequenced was PBMCs. The rearrangement uses TRBV18 and TRBJ1-5; the D gene is possibly TRBD1 (5 bases). The CDR3 here is CASSQTGGDRPQHF. The CDR3 nucleotides read TGTGCCAGCTCACAAACGGGGGGTGATCGGCCCCAGCATTTT.